Listed below are T cell receptor beta chains from one sample, sequenced in a study of graft-versus-host responses after intestinal transplantation. The repertoire was sequenced with immunoSEQ multiplex PCR; TCRdb's copy has only in-frame clones and lacks some. The table lists about 3,500 clones, 94% of them singletons. This material consisted of PBMCs, taken 11 days after intestinal transplantation. Receptor source: a human patient who received an intestinal transplant, so some T cells may come from the graft donor. Both conserved end residues are part of each CDR3. The order of the fields is J gene, V gene, CDR3 protein.

TRBJ2-7,TRBV21-1,CASSNFRQHSYEQYF
NA,TRBV21-1,CASSKARSGTGGYEQYF
TRBJ2-1,TRBV6-6,CASSYSIAEEQFF
TRBJ2-1,TRBV5-1,CASSSDREGLRRNEQFF
TRBJ1-3,TRBV6-6,CASSPPDTTGNTIYF
TRBJ2-1,TRBV9,CASSVGAGWGNEQFF
TRBJ1-1,TRBV29-1,CSVDSGGAGTEAFF
TRBJ2-1,TRBV10-2,CASSHGGSSYNEQFF
TRBJ2-1,TRBV9,CASSGRWGRETSYNEQFF
TRBJ2-5,TRBV6-5,CASSMGQLETQYF
TRBJ2-5,TRBV6-6,CASSFLAEETQYF
TRBJ1-1,TRBV30,CAWSVLPNTEAFF
TRBJ1-6,TRBV9,CASSVGGSPLHF
TRBJ2-7,TRBV11-2,CASSFGTSYEQYF
TRBJ1-1,TRBV7-9,CASRDRGTTEAFF
TRBJ2-5,TRBV7-6,CASSDLAPTLGETQYF
TRBJ2-1,TRBV7-9,CASSLGVTNEQFF
TRBJ2-1,TRBV28,CASSTGVGQGNNEQFF
TRBJ1-6,TRBV6-5,CASSYRGTDNSPLHF
TRBJ2-6,TRBV15,CATSRDLLSGANVLTF
NA,TRBV27,CASSLTGLSYEQYF
TRBJ2-1,TRBV23-1,CASSQARGGPPPNEQFF